The next 24 T cell receptor beta chains were all read from a single sample in a study of blood T cell repertoires in COVID-19. Some clones are missing from TCRdb's copy, which holds only in-frame ones; the method was immunoSEQ multiplex PCR. The sample holds around 210,000 clones; roughly nine tenths are singletons and the top ten take about 0.72%. Sequences were obtained from peripheral blood. The receptors were gathered from a woman aged 70-85 years with acute or convalescent COVID-19.

The table lists this clone with a count of one. The chain recombines TRBV5-4 with TRBJ2-7; 12 bases fit TRBD1. There are 14 residues in the CDR3. Trimming cost V 3 bases and J 5 bases; bases outside gene matches: 3. Germline CDR1 is SGHNT and CDR2 is YYREEE (reference sequence). The CDR3, as DNA: TGTGCCAGCAGCTGGGGACAGGGGGCCGACGAGCAGTACTTC. Translated: CASSWGQGADEQYF.

This clone was recorded once. The chain employs TRBV3-1 (or the pseudogene TRBV3-2) and TRBJ1-5, with a possible D match to TRBD1 (6 bases). This CDR3 is built from 13 residues. Trimming removed 3 bases from V and 6 bases from J, with 9 bases in between. Germline V lookup: CDR1 LGHDT, CDR2 YNNKEL (reference sequence). CDR3 sequence (DNA): TGTGCCAGCAGCCAGGACAGAAGTCAGCCCCAGCATTTT. This sequence encodes CASSQDRSQPQHF.

This chain connects TRBV18 to TRBJ1-5; D is unresolved. Trimming stripped 0 bases from V and 7 bases from J, with 10 bases between. There are 14 residues in the CDR3. Germline V gene lookup returns CDR1 KGHSH and CDR2 LQKENI. CDR3 sequence (DNA): TGTGCCAGCTCACCACCGATCACGGGGCAGCCCCAGCATTTT. This gives the protein CASSPPITGQPQHF.

The chain couples TRBV4-1 to TRBJ1-5; possibly TRBD1 for D (6 bases). Germline V gene data show CDR1 as MGHRA and CDR2 as YSYEKL. The CDR3 totals 14 residues. Trimming cost V 0 bases and J 6 bases, with 9 bases left between them. In nucleotides, the CDR3 is TGCGCCAGCAGCCAAGACAGGGGCGGTCAGCCCCAGCATTTT. It specifies CASSQDRGGQPQHF.

This clone was counted a single time. The chain carries TRBV28 and TRBJ1-2, with D possibly being TRBD1 (6 bases). The germline V and J ends were trimmed by 4 bases and 1 base, with 16 bases remaining between them. Germline values: CDR1 MDHEN, CDR2 SYDVKM. This CDR3 contains 16 residues. In nucleotides, the CDR3 is TGTGCCAGCAGTTCACGACAGGAGCCCTTTAACTATGGCTACACCTTC. It yields the protein CASSSRQEPFNYGYTF.

This rearrangement joins TRBV6-5 to TRBJ1-1; 10 bases line up with TRBD1. The junction had 10 bases not matched to a gene; V was cut back by 5 bases and J by 13 bases. From germline, CDR1 is MNHEY and CDR2 SVGAGI. There are 13 residues in the CDR3. CDR3 coding DNA: TGTGCCAGCAGTCCGGGACGGGACAGGGGAGGTTTCTTT. This codes for CASSPGRDRGGFF.

The V and J genes are TRBV18 and TRBJ2-3; no reliable D call. Germline V gene lookup returns CDR1 KGHSH and CDR2 LQKENI. V was clipped by 4 bases and J by 0 bases, with 8 bases between them. The CDR3 sequence is 14 residues long. The CDR3 protein is CASSLLDSTDTQYF. CDR3 DNA: TGTGCCAGCTCACTCCTAGACAGCACAGATACGCAGTATTTT.

This chain's CDR3 is CASSPLLEHAPGQGLYEQYF. CDR3 coding DNA: TGTGCCAGCTCACCACTTCTCGAACATGCACCGGGACAGGGTCTCTACGAGCAGTACTTC. The chain is built from TRBV18 and TRBJ2-7, with 9 bases lining up with TRBD1. Germline V gene data show CDR1 as KGHSH and CDR2 as LQKENI. V trimming: 1 base; J trimming: 3 bases; junction bases outside the gene matches: 19. The CDR3 totals 20 residues.

The J gene is TRBJ1-2, the V gene TRBV3-1 (or the pseudogene TRBV3-2); D might be TRBD1 (5 bases). Germline CDR1 LGHDT, CDR2 YNNKEL (reference sequence). This CDR3 region has 14 residues. Trimming pared 0 bases from V and 10 bases from J, leaving 15 bases between. CDR3 in amino acids: CASSQDRTTKAYTF. In DNA, the CDR3 is TGTGCCAGCAGCCAAGATCGGACAACGAAGGCCTACACCTTC.

This clone appeared a single time. The V and J genes are TRBV3-1 (or the pseudogene TRBV3-2) and TRBJ2-3, with D unresolved. The germline V gene encodes CDR1 LGHDT and CDR2 YNNKEL (reference sequence). V lost 0 bases to trimming and J lost 4 bases, with 8 bases between them. The CDR3 totals 14 residues. The CDR3 region has the DNA TGTGCCAGCAGCCAAGATTTGGGCGCAGATACGCAGTATTTT. It yields the protein CASSQDLGADTQYF.

V is TRBV6-5 and J is TRBJ2-7; 8 bases are a match to TRBD2. This CDR3 is built from 15 residues. The V gene's germline CDR1 is MNHEY and CDR2 SVGAGI. V was clipped by 0 bases and J by 3 bases; unmatched bases: 4. The CDR3 reads CASSYSSGGIYEQYF. In nucleotides, the CDR3 is TGTGCCAGCAGTTACTCCAGCGGGGGTATCTACGAGCAGTACTTC.

This chain links TRBV6-2 or TRBV6-3 with TRBJ2-4, with 11 bases aligning to TRBD2. V shed 2 bases, J shed 0 bases, and the junction held 9 bases outside the gene matches. Per germline, CDR1 MNHEY and CDR2 SVGEGT. The length of the CDR3 is 19 residues. In DNA, the CDR3 is TGTGCCAGCAGTTACCCCCTTACTAGCGGGGGCGCAGCCAAAAACATTCAGTACTTC. Amino acids: CASSYPLTSGGAAKNIQYF.

The genes are TRBV3-1 (or the pseudogene TRBV3-2) and TRBJ2-1; D gene unclear. Germline V gene sequence: CDR1 LGHDT, CDR2 YNNKEL (reference sequence). Trimming removed 0 bases at V and 5 bases at J, with 14 bases between. The CDR3 sequence is 16 residues long. CDR3 sequence (DNA): TGTGCCAGCAGCCAAGAGCGGCAACTGGTCAACAATGAGCAGTTCTTC. It specifies CASSQERQLVNNEQFF.

The chain uses TRBV18 and TRBJ1-4, with D tentatively TRBD1 (5 bases). Trimming left V 2 bases short and J 3 bases short, with 10 bases between. CDR1 KGHSH and CDR2 LQKENI come from the germline V gene. This CDR3 is 15 amino acids long. This CDR3 reads CASSPSLGANEKLFF. Written as DNA, the CDR3 is TGTGCCAGCTCACCATCTCTAGGGGCTAATGAAAAACTGTTTTTT. The full variable domain, completed using reference TRBV18 and TRBJ1-4, is NAGVMQNPRHLVRRRGQEARLRCSPMKGHSHVYWYRQLPEEGLKFMVYLQKENIIDESGMPKERFSAEFPKEGPSILRIQQVVRGDSAAYFCASSPSLGANEKLFFGSGTQLSVL.

The rearrangement links TRBV5-1 to TRBJ2-6, with unresolved D. V lost 4 bases, J lost 1 base, and 3 bases lay in between. CDR1 and CDR2 (germline): SGHRS, YFSETQ. This CDR3 is 13 amino acids long. The CDR3 DNA sequence: TGCGCCAGCAGCACTTCTGGGGCCAACGTCCTGACTTTC. Its protein product is CASSTSGANVLTF.

The CDR3 region is CASRSGGSMNTGELFF. CDR3 nucleotide sequence: TGCGCCAGCAGGTCGGGCGGGAGTATGAACACCGGGGAGCTGTTTTTT. This rearrangement joins TRBV5-1 to TRBJ2-2; TRBD2 agrees at 7 bases. With V trimmed by 5 bases and J by 1 base, 8 bases remained unmatched. The CDR3 has 16 residues. Germline values: CDR1 SGHRS, CDR2 YFSETQ.

The chain links TRBV7-6 to TRBJ2-2, with D tentatively TRBD2 (5 bases). Deletions cut 4 bases from V and 3 bases from J, with 12 bases between. The CDR3 loop spans 15 amino acids. Germline V CDR1 and CDR2: SGHVS, FNYEAQ. CDR3 nucleotide sequence: TGTGCCAGCAGCTCCCCCGGACTGCACACCGGGGAGCTGTTTTTT. Protein: CASSSPGLHTGELFF.

The rearrangement links TRBV11-2 to TRBJ2-7, with D possibly being TRBD1 (6 bases). This CDR3 comprises 15 residues. Germline V gene data show CDR1 as SGHAT and CDR2 as FQNNGV. V lost 5 bases and J 0 bases, leaving 14 bases between the germline ends. CDR3 bases: TGTGCCAGCAGCCCCAGGGGCGGACCCTCCTACGAGCAGTACTTC. This encodes CASSPRGGPSYEQYF.

As to this clone: Relative to the germline gene, one junction end is altered; a read error may explain this. The chain couples TRBV7-9 to TRBJ1-3, with TRBD1 matching over 7 bases. Germline V gives CDR1 SEHNR, CDR2 FQNEAQ (reference sequence). This CDR3 has 15 residues. The CDR3 DNA reads as TGTGCCAGCAGCCTAGCCGACAGGGCTGGAAACACCATATATTTT. Protein: CASSLADRAGNTIYF.

The chain links TRBV28 to TRBJ2-7; no definite D call. Per germline, CDR1 MDHEN and CDR2 SYDVKM. The CDR3 sequence is 11 residues long. V lost 5 bases and J 3 bases, leaving 5 bases between the germline ends. The CDR3 DNA reads TGTGCCAGCAGTATTCTCTACGAGCAGTACTTC. It specifies CASSILYEQYF.

The chain combines TRBV4-2 with TRBJ2-3; 9 nucleotides agree with TRBD1. Trimming cost V 6 bases and J 9 bases; bases outside gene matches: 4. The germline gives CDR1 LGHNA, CDR2 YNFKEQ. This CDR3 spans 12 amino acids. CDR3 residues: CASRPGTGTQYF. For the CDR3, the DNA is TGTGCCAGCAGGCCTGGGACAGGGACGCAGTATTTT.

The chain links TRBV28 to TRBJ1-5; TRBD1 might be the D (6 bases). CDR1 is MDHEN and CDR2 is SYDVKM in the germline V gene. The CDR3 is made up of 13 amino acids. V lost 6 bases, J lost 5 bases, and 11 bases lay in between. For the CDR3, the DNA is TGTGCCAGCAGCCGGAACAGGGATCAGCCCCAGCATTTT. Amino acid sequence: CASSRNRDQPQHF.

The V call is TRBV5-1, the J call TRBJ2-7, with D tentatively TRBD1 (7 bases). Germline assignment: CDR1 SGHRS and CDR2 YFSETQ. The CDR3 is made up of 14 amino acids. The ends were cut back, 2 bases at V and 5 bases at J, with 14 bases in the middle. The DNA of the CDR3 is TGCGCCAGCAGCTTCGGAGGGGGCGCCCACGAGCAGTACTTC. Its translation: CASSFGGGAHEQYF.

The rearrangement uses TRBV7-8 and TRBJ2-7; possible D gene TRBD2, 5 bases. CDR1 SGHVS and CDR2 FQNEAQ come from the germline V gene. The CDR3 is 15 amino acids. V lost 5 bases to trimming and J lost 0 bases, with 14 bases between them. CDR3 sequence reads: CASSLSGTLSYEQYF. The CDR3 DNA sequence: TGTGCCAGCAGCCTGAGCGGCACCCTCTCCTACGAGCAGTACTTC.